This TCR beta chain was observed in a study of identical twins. This CDR3 is 15 amino acids long. V was pared by 6 bases and J by 4 bases, with 8 bases of the junction left unmatched. TCRdb called the 5' RACE reads again in MiXCR, with one record for every CDR3 protein. The sample has hundreds of thousands of distinct CDR3 sequences; roughly 18% are singletons. This clonotype was detected a few times. This same sample was also part of a study on T cells expressing NK-cell markers.

Specimen: PBMCs. The V and J genes are TRBV12-3 or TRBV12-4 and TRBJ2-1; 8 nucleotides align to TRBD1. The clonotype comes from a woman aged 18-29 years in good health. Here the CDR3 reads CASRGTGYYYNEQFF. The CDR3 region has the DNA TGTGCCAGCAGGGGGACAGGTTATTATTACAATGAGCAGTTCTTC.